The 20 T cell receptor beta chains in this list originate from one sample, sequenced in a study of T-cell reconstitution after alpha-beta-depleted transplantation in children. The TCRbeta library incorporated unique molecular identifiers. TCRdb re-called the PCR reads with MiXCR, one entry per CDR3 protein. The sample has 75,000 to 100,000 distinct CDR3 sequences, roughly 8.8% seen once; the top ten hold approximately 7%. Here the sequenced sample was PBMCs from the stem cell graft donor, taken from the stem cell graft. The receptor set was obtained from a human donor who donated a stem cell graft to a child with congenital amegakaryocytic thrombocytopenia.

Many counts were recorded for this clonotype. The genes are TRBV5-1 and TRBJ2-2; a weak D match, TRBD1 (5 bases). Germline-derived CDR1 and CDR2 are SGHRS and YFSETQ. V was shortened by 4 bases and J by 2 bases, with 15 bases between the two germline ends. The CDR3 spans 16 residues. The CDR3 nucleotides read TGCGCCAGCAGCCCAGAGGACACAATTAACACCGGGGAGCTGTTTTTT. As protein: CASSPEDTINTGELFF.

Many counts were recorded for this clonotype. The V gene is TRBV20-1, the J gene TRBJ2-7; 7 nucleotides align to TRBD2. CDR3 length: 18 residues. CDR1 and CDR2 (germline): DFQATT, SNEGSKA (reference sequence). Trimming took 0 bases from V and 0 from J; bases not matched to a gene: 14. CDR3 nucleotides: TGCAGTGCTAGAGATCGGTGGGTAGGTAGCGGGCACTCCTACGAGCAGTACTTC. Translated, it gives CSARDRWVGSGHSYEQYF.

This clonotype was counted at least ten times. V usage is TRBV27 and J usage is TRBJ2-1; perhaps TRBD2 as D (6 bases). This CDR3 has 15 residues. Trimming shortened V by 5 bases and J by 9 bases, and 20 bases separated the two germline ends. CDR1 is MNHEY, CDR2 SMNVEV, per germline (reference sequence). This CDR3 reads CASSASRGGSFEQFF. For the CDR3, the DNA is TGTGCCAGCAGTGCCTCCCGGGGAGGAAGTTTTGAGCAGTTCTTC.

This clonotype was recorded many times. The chain recombines TRBV20-1 with TRBJ2-1; D perhaps matches TRBD1 (6 bases). CDR3 length: 16 amino acids. Trimming took 2 bases from V and 0 from J, leaving 14 bases between them. The germline gives CDR1 DFQATT, CDR2 SNEGSKA (reference sequence). CDR3 amino acids: CSARKVGGSSYNEQFF. Here the CDR3 DNA reads TGCAGTGCTAGAAAGGTAGGGGGAAGCTCCTACAATGAGCAGTTCTTC.

This clonotype showed up many times. The rearrangement joins TRBV3-1 to TRBJ1-3; no reliable D call. V gave up 4 bases and J gave up 4 bases, with 14 bases separating them. Germline-derived CDR1 and CDR2 are LGHDT and YNNKEL (reference sequence). This CDR3 has 15 amino acids. The CDR3 bases are TGTGCCAGCAGCCCCGGGTGGGAGCCCGGAAACACCATATATTTT. Protein: CASSPGWEPGNTIYF.

This clonotype appeared many times. V and J are TRBV5-1 and TRBJ2-3; 10 positions match TRBD1. The CDR3 loop spans 15 amino acids. Germline CDR1 reads SGHRS; CDR2 reads YFSETQ. Trimming cost V 4 bases and J 4 bases; bases outside gene matches: 6. The CDR3 region has the DNA TGCGCCAGCAGCCGATCCGGGACAGGGGCAGATACGCAGTATTTT. It yields the protein CASSRSGTGADTQYF.

At least ten counts were recorded for this clonotype. The CDR3 reads CASSSTGGSYEQYF. The CDR3 nucleotides are TGTGCCAGCAGCTCCACGGGGGGGTCCTACGAGCAGTACTTC. The chain employs TRBV11-2 and TRBJ2-7, with 8 bases lining up with TRBD2. Germline V gene lookup returns CDR1 SGHAT and CDR2 FQNNGV. V shed 4 bases and J 1 base; nucleotides not matched to a gene: 3. The CDR3 extends over 14 amino acids.

The rearrangement uses TRBV20-1 and TRBJ2-3; 13 bases map to TRBD2. The CDR3 has 15 amino acids. The trim removed 6 bases at V and 5 bases at J, leaving 8 bases unmatched. From germline, CDR1 is DFQATT and CDR2 SNEGSKA (reference sequence). CDR3 sequence: CSAYSGLAGEDTQYF. DNA of the CDR3: TGCAGTGCCTACTCTGGACTAGCGGGAGAAGATACGCAGTATTTT.

The genes are TRBV20-1 and TRBJ2-5; D is uncertain. Germline CDR1 DFQATT, CDR2 SNEGSKA (reference sequence). The CDR3 is 14 amino acids. Deletions cut 5 bases from V and 0 bases from J, with 13 bases between. CDR3 sequence: CSARPFGYQETQYF. The CDR3 DNA reads as TGCAGTGCTCGCCCTTTCGGTTACCAAGAGACCCAGTACTTC.

This clonotype has ten or more counts. This rearrangement joins TRBV5-5 to TRBJ2-7, with 11 bases lining up with TRBD2. Per the germline V gene, CDR1 is SGHKS and CDR2 is YYEKEE (reference sequence). The CDR3 extends over 15 amino acids. Losses at the gene ends were 4 bases for V and 0 bases for J; bases not matched to a gene: 3. The CDR3: CASSRGTSGSYEQYF. CDR3 sequence (DNA): TGTGCCAGCAGCCGAGGGACTAGCGGCTCCTACGAGCAGTACTTC.

V is TRBV11-2 and J is TRBJ2-1; 8 bases match TRBD1. Per germline, CDR1 SGHAT and CDR2 FQNNGV. The junction had 11 bases not matched to a gene; V was cut back by 1 base and J by 9 bases. The CDR3 spans 16 residues. The CDR3 nucleotides read TGTGCCAGCAGCTTAGGAGAAGGGACAGGTTTTTTTGAGCAGTTCTTC. As protein: CASSLGEGTGFFEQFF.

This clonotype was picked up many times. In DNA, the CDR3 is TGCGCCAGCAGCCAAGAACAAGACGAGCAGTACTTC. It is translated as CASSQEQDEQYF. The rearrangement links TRBV4-3 to TRBJ2-7; D is undetermined. V was shortened by 0 bases and J by 5 bases, with 5 bases between the two germline ends. Per the germline V gene, CDR1 is LGHNA and CDR2 is YSLEER. There are 12 residues in the CDR3.

This clonotype was seen only once. This may stem from a read error, because a much larger clone lies one nucleotide away. In DNA form, the CDR3 reads TGTGCCAGCAGTACATCCTACGAGCAGTACTTC. Translated, it gives CASSTSYEQYF. This rearrangement joins TRBV12-3 or TRBV12-4 to TRBJ2-7; D ambiguous. The CDR3 covers 11 residues. V shed 5 bases and J shed 1 base, with 3 bases lying between them.

This clonotype was counted at least ten times. This chain connects TRBV12-3 or TRBV12-4 to TRBJ1-6; 9 nucleotides line up with TRBD1. With V trimmed by 5 bases and J by 7 bases, 9 bases remained unmatched. The length of the CDR3 is 16 residues. CDR3 amino acids: CASSHGTGTGNSPLHF. CDR3 coding DNA: TGTGCCAGCAGTCACGGGACCGGGACAGGGAATTCACCCCTCCACTTT.

This clonotype was counted at least ten times. This rearrangement joins TRBV18 to TRBJ1-6; D unclear. V lost 0 bases, J lost 14 bases, and 14 bases lay in between. This CDR3 is 14 amino acids long. Germline CDR1 and CDR2: KGHSH and LQKENI. CDR3 residues: CASSPPGQKFTLHF. The CDR3 DNA is TGTGCCAGCTCACCACCGGGTCAAAAATTCACCCTCCACTTT. Based on the CDR3 plus reference TRBV18 and TRBJ1-6, the full variable domain is NAGVMQNPRHLVRRRGQEARLRCSPMKGHSHVYWYRQLPEEGLKFMVYLQKENIIDESGMPKERFSAEFPKEGPSILRIQQVVRGDSAAYFCASSPPGQKFTLHFGNGTRLTVT.

This clonotype has more than one count but fewer than ten. This sequence joins TRBV28 and TRBJ1-5; no clear D. This CDR3 is 12 amino acids long. Trimming removed 7 bases at V and 9 bases at J, with 13 bases between. Per germline, CDR1 MDHEN and CDR2 SYDVKM. The CDR3 protein is CASIGRVGPQHF. CDR3 DNA: TGTGCCAGCATCGGGAGGGTGGGGCCCCAGCATTTT.

This clonotype has a count of ten or more. The J gene is TRBJ1-2, the V gene TRBV2; no firm D call. Germline V gene sequence: CDR1 SNHLY, CDR2 FYNNEI. Deletions cut 7 bases from V and 1 base from J, with 22 bases between. The CDR3 has 17 amino acids. The CDR3 DNA follows: TGTGCCAGCATCCAGAGTAGGGTCCTCCTCAATAACTATGGCTACACCTTC. Protein sequence: CASIQSRVLLNNYGYTF.

This clonotype was recorded once. The rearrangement joins TRBV5-1 to TRBJ2-5; 7 bases fit TRBD1. Germline V gene sequence: CDR1 SGHRS, CDR2 YFSETQ. The V and J ends lost 4 bases and 4 bases, in that order; junction bases with no gene match: 7. The CDR3 covers 14 residues. The CDR3 sequence is CASSPQTGPETQYF. CDR3 coding DNA: TGCGCCAGCAGCCCTCAGACAGGGCCAGAGACCCAGTACTTC.

This clonotype appeared many times. The chain joins TRBV6-2 or TRBV6-3 to TRBJ1-1; no definite D call. CDR3 length: 14 residues. Trimming stripped 6 bases from V and 0 bases from J, with 11 bases between. CDR1 is MNHEY and CDR2 is SVGEGT in the germline V gene. The CDR3 protein is CASREFRMNTEAFF. The CDR3 DNA reads TGTGCCAGCAGGGAGTTCAGGATGAACACTGAAGCTTTCTTT.

This clonotype was counted many times. This rearrangement joins TRBV20-1 to TRBJ2-3, with D perhaps TRBD1 (5 bases). This CDR3 has 15 residues. V lost 0 bases and J lost 5, with 15 bases in between. CDR1 DFQATT and CDR2 SNEGSKA come from the germline V gene (reference sequence). Here the CDR3 reads CSARDQGRWGDTQYF. CDR3 DNA sequence: TGCAGTGCTAGAGATCAGGGTAGATGGGGAGATACGCAGTATTTT.